This TCR beta chain was retrieved from a study of cytomegalovirus exposure and HLA in healthy donors. About the study: Earlier findings included some 100 million unique TCR beta sequences obtained from about 180 million T cells. Of fewer than 450 genotyped donors, roughly 81% clustered with self-reported Caucasian donors.

The study's findings and limits: Cytomegalovirus association was listed for 164 TCR beta chains. Later analysis identified a missense DCLRE1C variant that was linked to TCR beta V- and J-gene trimming.

The PCR used 60 Vbeta and 13 Jbeta primers. The data were produced by immunoSEQ multiplex PCR, yet TCRdb's version contains in-frame clones alone and is incomplete. Seen here are around 150,000 clones, approximately 68% observed once, and the top ten hold 2.1%. Notes on this clone: Its target is not known.

Trimming shortened V by 5 bases and J by 4 bases, and 14 bases separated the two germline ends. The CDR3 covers 14 residues. The germline V gene has CDR1 SEHNR and CDR2 FQNEAQ (reference sequence). This TCR was recovered from a man in his forties in good health and CMV-seronegative. The sequenced material came from PBMCs. This chain joins TRBV7-9 and TRBJ1-1; perhaps TRBD1 as D (5 bases). The CDR3 DNA reads TGTGCCAGCAGCGGGGGGGGTCGGCGCACTGAAGCTTTCTTT. This translates into CASSGGGRRTEAFF.